Listed here are 25 T cell receptor beta chains from one sample, sequenced in a study of control samples from healthy donors and cancer patients. Clones were sequenced by immunoSEQ multiplex PCR, and TCRdb holds only the in-frame ones, with some missing. The repertoire holds 130,000 or so clones, roughly 92% seen once, with around 5.4% in the top ten. Sequencing was done on a sample of blood. All receptors derive from a man younger than 35 in good health.

A single count supports this clone. V gene TRBV5-1 combines with J gene TRBJ2-2; D ambiguous. The CDR3 loop spans 17 amino acids. Germline values: CDR1 SGHRS, CDR2 YFSETQ. Trimming took 2 bases from V and 2 from J, leaving 16 bases between them. This chain's CDR3 is CASSFVHLRPNTGELFF. For the CDR3, the DNA is TGCGCCAGCAGCTTTGTCCATCTAAGACCAAACACCGGGGAGCTGTTTTTT.

The gene calls are TRBV10-1 and TRBJ2-1; 15 bases agree with TRBD2. This CDR3 region has 16 residues. Germline loops: CDR1 WNHNN, CDR2 SYGVQD (reference sequence). The V gene end was trimmed by 4 bases and the J gene end by 7 bases; junction bases not matched to a gene: 5. CDR3 amino acids: CASSGTSGGAGNEQFF. CDR3 DNA: TGCGCCAGCAGTGGGACTAGCGGGGGGGCCGGGAATGAGCAGTTCTTC.

The chain carries TRBV7-9 and TRBJ1-1; D uncertain. CDR1 and CDR2 (germline): SEHNR, FQNEAQ (reference sequence). Trimming cost V 2 bases and J 4 bases, with 8 bases left between them. The CDR3 covers 13 residues. CDR3 sequence (DNA): TGTGCCAGCAGCTTACCCCACGGCACTGAAGCTTTCTTT. Translation: CASSLPHGTEAFF. The full variable domain, with the rest looked up from reference TRBV7-9 and TRBJ1-1, is DTGVSQNPRHKITKRGQNVTFRCDPISEHNRLYWYRQTLGQGPEFLTYFQNEAQLEKSRLLSDRFSAERPKGSFSTLEIQRTEQGDSAMYLCASSLPHGTEAFFGQGTRLTVV.

J is TRBJ2-5 and V is TRBV9; D ambiguous. CDR1 SGDLS and CDR2 YYNGEE come from the germline V gene. V was trimmed by 3 bases and J by 4 bases, leaving 10 bases between them. The CDR3 has 13 residues. In nucleotides, the CDR3 is TGTGCCAGCAGCGCCCCCCAAGGAGAGACCCAGTACTTC. Amino acid sequence: CASSAPQGETQYF.

The rearrangement links TRBV4-1 to TRBJ1-1, with TRBD1 as a possible D gene (5 bases). The CDR3 has 15 amino acids. V lost 1 base, J lost 1 base, and 10 bases lay in between. CDR1 is MGHRA and CDR2 is YSYEKL in the germline V gene. CDR3 coding DNA: TGCGCCAGCAGCCAAGGACCCCAGGGGAACACTGAAGCTTTCTTT. Residues: CASSQGPQGNTEAFF.

The gene calls are TRBV18 and TRBJ2-5, with D unclear. Trimming cost V 3 bases and J 5 bases, with 19 bases left between them. This CDR3 is built from 16 residues. Germline loops: CDR1 KGHSH, CDR2 LQKENI. CDR3 in DNA: TGTGCCAGCTCACCCCATCCTCGGCCAGACGGGGAGACCCAGTACTTC. Protein product: CASSPHPRPDGETQYF.

CDR3 residues: CSVEEARSGYTF. The CDR3 DNA is TGCAGCGTTGAAGAGGCGCGTTCGGGCTACACCTTC. The J gene is TRBJ1-2, the V gene TRBV29-1; D is unclear. The CDR3 runs to 12 residues. Trimming pared 0 bases from V and 8 bases from J, leaving 10 bases between. Germline V gene sequence: CDR1 SQVTM, CDR2 ANQGSEA. Full variable domain (rest looked up from reference TRBV29-1 and TRBJ1-2): SAVISQKPSRDICQRGTSLTIQCQVDSQVTMMFWYRQQPGQSLTLIATANQGSEATYESGFVIDKFPISRPNLTFSTLTVSNMSPEDSSIYLCSVEEARSGYTFGSGTRLTVV.

The V gene is TRBV6-5, the J gene TRBJ1-2; a possible D gene is TRBD1 (5 bases). The length of the CDR3 is 14 residues. Germline CDR1 is MNHEY and CDR2 is SVGAGI. The V end lost 8 bases, the J end lost 0 bases, and 13 bases lay between the germline ends. The CDR3 sequence: CASRRQPTNYGYTF. The CDR3 DNA follows: TGTGCCAGCCGGAGACAGCCGACTAACTATGGCTACACCTTC.

The chain has TRBV7-2 and TRBJ2-7; perhaps TRBD1 as D (5 bases). The CDR3 is made up of 13 amino acids. In germline, CDR1 is SGHTA, CDR2 FQGNSA. The germline V and J ends were trimmed by 1 base and 4 bases, with 8 bases remaining between them. This chain's CDR3 is CASSLGRVYEQYF. The CDR3 DNA sequence: TGTGCCAGCAGCTTAGGCAGGGTTTACGAGCAGTACTTC.

The chain links TRBV9 to TRBJ2-3; D may be TRBD1 or TRBD2 (6 bases each). The CDR3 consists of 17 residues. Trimming pared 4 bases from V and 2 bases from J, leaving 20 bases between. Germline CDR1 and CDR2: SGDLS and YYNGEE. Here the CDR3 reads CASSPPMWGAITDTQYF. The CDR3 nucleotides read TGTGCCAGCAGCCCCCCTATGTGGGGGGCCATCACAGATACGCAGTATTTT.

V is TRBV13 and J is TRBJ2-1; 7 bases are a match to TRBD2. Germline loops: CDR1 PRHDT, CDR2 FYEKMQ (reference sequence). The CDR3 totals 17 residues. V gave up 0 bases and J gave up 1 base; unmatched junction bases: 6. The CDR3 sequence is CASSLGGGRGSYNEQFF. As DNA, the CDR3 is TGTGCCAGCAGCTTAGGGGGAGGGCGGGGATCCTACAATGAGCAGTTCTTC.

This chain links TRBV7-9 with TRBJ2-6; D perhaps matches TRBD1 (6 bases). The germline gives CDR1 SEHNR, CDR2 FQNEAQ (reference sequence). This CDR3 spans 19 amino acids. V was cut by 0 bases and J by 0 bases, with 15 bases left in between. CDR3 bases: TGTGCCAGCAGCTTAGCCCCAACAGGGTTGGGCTCTGGGGCCAACGTCCTGACTTTC. Translated, it gives CASSLAPTGLGSGANVLTF.

This chain connects TRBV19 to TRBJ2-1; no reliable D call. Trimming left V 10 bases short and J 1 base short, with 8 bases between. Germline loops: CDR1 LNHDA, CDR2 SQIVND (reference sequence). CDR3 size: 12 residues. The CDR3 region is CATGRSYNEQFF. DNA for the CDR3: TGTGCCACCGGGCGATCCTACAATGAGCAGTTCTTC.

The rearrangement links TRBV19 to TRBJ2-5, with 7 positions matching TRBD2. There are 13 residues in the CDR3. The germline gives CDR1 LNHDA, CDR2 SQIVND (reference sequence). The trim removed 7 bases at V and 4 bases at J, leaving 6 bases unmatched. The CDR3 coding sequence is TGTGCCAGTACCGGTGGGAGGGGAGAGACCCAGTACTTC. This sequence encodes CASTGGRGETQYF.

The V gene is TRBV9, the J gene TRBJ1-3; 10 bases match TRBD1. CDR3 length equals 18 residues. From germline, CDR1 is SGDLS and CDR2 YYNGEE. Germline trimming cut 0 bases from V and 2 bases from J; bases unmatched to any gene: 8. CDR3 nucleotide sequence: TGTGCCAGCAGCGTAGCGCAGGGGACAGGGGTACCTGGAAACACCATATATTTT. It translates to CASSVAQGTGVPGNTIYF.

This rearrangement joins TRBV6-6 to TRBJ2-5; 7 positions agree with TRBD1. CDR3 length: 15 amino acids. Germline V gene data show CDR1 as MNHNY and CDR2 as SVGAGI (reference sequence). V was clipped by 2 bases and J by 2 bases; unmatched bases: 5. The CDR3 nucleotides read TGTGCCAGCAGTTACCAGGGACAGAGACAAGAGACCCAGTACTTC. It translates to CASSYQGQRQETQYF.

This chain connects TRBV30 to TRBJ1-5, with a tentative D call TRBD1 (5 bases). Germline V CDR1 and CDR2: GTSNPN, SVGIG (reference sequence). The CDR3 consists of 14 residues. V was clipped by 5 bases and J by 5 bases, with 16 bases between them. The CDR3, as DNA: TGTGCCTGGTCGACTGGGGCGCGGCATCAGCCCCAGCATTTT. Translated, it gives CAWSTGARHQPQHF.

The V gene is TRBV21-1, the J gene TRBJ1-3; the table gives TRBD1 as D, unverified against the DNA. TRBV21-1 is a documented pseudogene. The CDR3 consists of 15 residues. DNA of the CDR3: TGTGCCAGCACGAGGGGGTTTTGGGGTGGAAACACCATATATTTT. Its protein product is CASTRGFWGGNTIYF.

The CDR3 nucleotides are TGTGCCAGCAGCCGGGAGTGGGACACTGAAGCTTTCTTT. Residues: CASSREWDTEAFF. The chain has TRBV7-9 and TRBJ1-1; the D is unclear. CDR3 length: 13 amino acids. CDR1 is SEHNR, CDR2 FQNEAQ, per germline (reference sequence). Trimming stripped 5 bases from V and 3 bases from J, with 10 bases between.

Notes on this clone: Its ends do not fully match the called genes, so a read error is possible. The V and J genes are TRBV27 and TRBJ2-5; TRBD1 matches at 7 bases. CDR3 length equals 15 residues. Germline CDR1 reads MNHEY; CDR2 reads SMNVEV (reference sequence). The CDR3 region has the DNA TGTGCCAACAGTGGGACAGTAGCACCTCAAGAGACCCAGTACTTC. This gives the protein CANSGTVAPQETQYF.

CDR3 region: CASSQRPPGQGAYDTEAFF. DNA for the CDR3: TGTGCCAGCAGCCAACGACCCCCGGGACAGGGGGCGTATGACACTGAAGCTTTCTTT. The chain combines TRBV27 with TRBJ1-1; TRBD1 aligns across 12 bases. Trimming at V came to 6 bases and at J to 3 bases, leaving 17 bases not matched to a gene. Germline V gene lookup returns CDR1 MNHEY and CDR2 SMNVEV (reference sequence). This CDR3 contains 19 residues.

The chain joins TRBV6-4 to TRBJ2-3; D is unresolved. V lost 2 bases, J lost 1 base, and 4 bases lay in between. The CDR3 is 13 residues long. CDR1 and CDR2 (germline): MRHNA, SNTAGT. CDR3 region: CASSDGGTDTQYF. In nucleotides, the CDR3 is TGTGCCAGCAGTGACGGGGGCACAGATACGCAGTATTTT.

V is TRBV11-2 and J is TRBJ2-7; D is tentatively TRBD1 or TRBD2 (6 bases each). Trimming pared 6 bases from V and 0 bases from J, leaving 15 bases between. The CDR3 has 15 amino acids. Germline V gives CDR1 SGHAT, CDR2 FQNNGV. Here the CDR3 reads CASRDLRGRSYEQYF. Here the CDR3 DNA reads TGTGCCAGCAGGGATCTTCGGGGGCGCTCCTACGAGCAGTACTTC. The complete variable domain, with remaining parts taken from reference TRBV11-2 and TRBJ2-7, reads EAGVAQSPRYKIIEKRQSVAFWCNPISGHATLYWYQQILGQGPKLLIQFQNNGVVDDSQLPKDRFSAERLKGVDSTLKIQPAKLEDSAVYLCASRDLRGRSYEQYFGPGTRLTVT.

This chain uses TRBV11-3 with TRBJ2-1; maybe TRBD2 (7 bases). The V end lost 5 bases, the J end lost 0 bases, and 14 bases lay between the germline ends. Germline V gene sequence: CDR1 SGHNT, CDR2 YENEEA. The CDR3 runs 16 residues. Here the CDR3 reads CASSLEGGSSYNEQFF. Here the CDR3 DNA reads TGTGCCAGCAGCCTTGAGGGGGGGAGCTCCTACAATGAGCAGTTCTTC.

This chain joins TRBV14 and TRBJ2-5, with unresolved D. The CDR3 consists of 15 residues. The V and J ends lost 2 bases and 2 bases respectively, with 12 bases between them. Per germline, CDR1 SGHDN and CDR2 FVKESK. CDR3 DNA: TGTGCCAGCAGCCAACTTCTTGGGATTCAAGAGACCCAGTACTTC. Its protein is CASSQLLGIQETQYF.